These T cell receptor beta chains were read from a single sample in a study of OX40 agonist ivuxolimab in advanced cancers. TCRdb's copy holds only in-frame clones and misses some; the assay was immunoSEQ multiplex PCR. The table records around 35,000 clones, roughly 77% of them present only once. The sample consisted of CD4+ or CD8+ T cells sorted from blood, taken in a trial of the OX40 agonist ivuxolimab. These TCRs come from an adult with an advanced solid tumor such as melanoma, head and neck, liver or kidney cancer. The CDR3 runs from the conserved cysteine through the conserved F or W. D genes are given only for firm matches. Rows may omit the clone size; those that give it use once, few, many or a size class.

>-|-|TRBV2|TRBJ1-5
CASRQGFIAQPQHF
TGTGCCAGCAGGCAGGGGTTTATCGCGCAGCCCCAGCATTTT
>TRBD2|-|TRBV2|TRBJ2-1
CASRLRAGGSYNEQFF
TGTGCCAGCAGACTAAGGGCGGGAGGTTCCTACAATGAGCAGTTCTTC
>-|many|TRBV30|TRBJ1-5
CAWSPAGLQTTNQPQHF
TGTGCCTGGAGTCCCGCCGGATTACAAACGACTAATCAGCCCCAGCATTTT
>-|-|TRBV9|TRBJ1-3
CASSVNTGSGNTIYF
TGTGCCAGCAGCGTCAATACAGGGTCAGGAAACACCATATATTTT
>-|-|TRBV7-6|TRBJ1-1
CASSLAPRGVTEAFF
TGTGCCAGCAGCTTAGCGCCCAGGGGCGTCACTGAAGCTTTCTTT
>-|-|TRBV5-1|TRBJ2-2
CASSLSQGLAGELFF
TGCGCCAGCAGCTTAAGCCAGGGTCTCGCCGGGGAGCTGTTTTTT
>-|-|TRBV6-5|TRBJ2-2
CASIGDTLAELFF
TGTGCCAGCATAGGGGACACCCTTGCGGAGCTGTTTTTT
>-|-|TRBV27|TRBJ1-2
CASEPQFVGYTF
TGTGCCAGCGAGCCCCAGTTTGTCGGCTACACCTTC
>TRBD1|-|TRBV6-5|TRBJ1-2
CASSDRGRDYGYTF
TGTGCCAGCAGTGACAGGGGGCGAGACTATGGCTACACCTTC
>-|-|TRBV10-3|TRBJ2-1
CAISTSIDNEQFF
TGTGCCATCAGCACTAGCATCGACAATGAGCAGTTCTTC
>-|-|TRBV19|TRBJ2-5
CASSASVQETQYF
TGTGCCAGTAGTGCCTCTGTCCAAGAGACCCAGTACTTC
>TRBD2|once|TRBV30|TRBJ2-4
CAYIVPGLAPFLAKNIQYF
TGTGCCTATATCGTCCCGGGACTAGCCCCGTTTCTAGCCAAAAACATTCAGTACTTC
>TRBD2|-|TRBV28|TRBJ2-1
CASRIAGVAYNEQFF
TGTGCCAGCAGGATAGCGGGAGTGGCCTACAATGAGCAGTTCTTC
>TRBD1|-|TRBV7-9|TRBJ2-7
CASSRDRELSFVSSEQYF
TGTGCCAGCAGCCGGGACAGGGAGTTATCGTTTGTTTCTTCCGAGCAGTACTTC
>TRBD2|-|TRBV7-6|TRBJ2-1
CASTLSGGASYNEQFF
TGTGCCAGCACCCTCAGCGGGGGGGCGTCCTACAATGAGCAGTTCTTC
>TRBD1|once|TRBV4-2|TRBJ1-6
CASSQDLVGQGGSPLHF
TGTGCCAGCAGCCAAGATCTAGTAGGTCAGGGGGGTTCACCCCTCCACTTT
>-|-|TRBV11-2|TRBJ1-5
CASSLGPGDISNQPQHF
TGTGCCAGCAGCTTAGGGCCGGGAGACATTAGCAATCAGCCCCAGCATTTT
>-|-|TRBV7-2|TRBJ2-7
CASSLSRDALGEQYF
TGTGCCAGCAGCTTAAGCAGGGACGCCTTGGGCGAGCAGTACTTC
>-|few|TRBV19|TRBJ1-5
CASRDDRSSNQPQHF
TGTGCCAGTAGGGACGACAGGTCTAGCAATCAGCCCCAGCATTTT
>-|-|TRBV5-1|TRBJ1-6
CASSLGRQNSPLHF
TGCGCCAGCAGCTTGGGCAGGCAGAATTCACCCCTCCACTTT
>-|-|TRBV19|TRBJ2-1
CASSRERGSSYNEQFF
TGTGCCAGTAGTAGAGAGCGTGGTAGCTCCTACAATGAGCAGTTCTTC
>-|-|TRBV2|TRBJ2-5
CASSRGEGETQYF
TGTGCCAGCAGCAGGGGGGAGGGGGAGACCCAGTACTTC
>-|once|TRBV5-8|TRBJ1-2
CASSPGKVNYGYTF
TGTGCCAGCAGTCCTGGGAAGGTTAACTATGGCTACACCTTC
>TRBD2|-|TRBV27|TRBJ2-1
CASSLGLAGRNEQFF
TGTGCCAGCAGTTTAGGACTAGCGGGGAGGAATGAGCAGTTCTTC
>TRBD2|-|TRBV5-6|TRBJ2-1
CASSLSGLVGHEQFF
TGTGCCAGCAGCTTGTCGGGACTAGTGGGTCATGAGCAGTTCTTC
>-|-|TRBV9|TRBJ1-3
CASNLTGGRAFLGDTIYF
TGTGCCAGCAACCTCACCGGGGGCAGGGCCTTTTTAGGTGACACCATATATTTT
>TRBD1|-|TRBV29-1|TRBJ1-2
CSVLKGASGGYTF
TGCAGCGTTCTGAAGGGGGCTTCGGGTGGCTACACCTTC
>TRBD1|-|TRBV5-1|TRBJ2-7
CASSADRGDEQYF
TGCGCCAGCAGCGCTGACAGGGGCGACGAGCAGTACTTC
>-|-|TRBV12-5|TRBJ2-7
CASGLTGTNEQYF
TGTGCTAGTGGTTTGACAGGGACCAACGAGCAGTACTTC
>TRBD2|-|TRBV19|TRBJ2-2
CASSSSGRGAGELFF
TGTGCCAGTAGTTCTAGCGGGAGGGGCGCCGGGGAGCTGTTTTTT
>TRBD1|-|TRBV7-2|TRBJ1-6
CASRPGGQGLSPLHF
TGTGCCAGCAGACCCGGAGGACAGGGACTTTCACCCCTCCACTTT
>-|-|TRBV4-1|TRBJ1-2
CASSQERRQPHGYTF
TGCGCCAGCAGCCAAGAACGTAGGCAACCCCATGGCTACACCTTC
>TRBD2|-|TRBV19|TRBJ2-3
CATQLSAGGSDTQYF
TGTGCCACTCAATTATCAGCGGGAGGATCGGATACGCAGTATTTT
>-|-|TRBV19|TRBJ2-4
CASSSGTAVNIQYF
TGTGCCAGTAGTTCCGGGACCGCGGTTAACATTCAGTACTTC
>-|-|TRBV18|TRBJ1-3
CASFPTKTGNTIYF
TGTGCCAGCTTCCCCACCAAGACTGGAAACACCATATATTTT
>TRBD1|-|TRBV4-3|TRBJ2-3
CASSRQVADRGTDTQYF
TGCGCCAGCAGCCGACAGGTAGCGGACAGGGGGACAGATACGCAGTATTTT
>-|-|TRBV11-2|TRBJ2-2
CATKRGTNTGELFF
TGTGCCACCAAGAGGGGGACGAACACCGGGGAGCTGTTTTTT
>TRBD1|-|TRBV7-2|TRBJ1-1
CASSRDRNTEAFF
TGTGCCAGCAGCCGGGACAGGAACACTGAAGCTTTCTTT
>TRBD2|-|TRBV7-2|TRBJ2-3
CASSLEAGTRNTQYF
TGTGCCAGCAGCTTAGAGGCGGGGACTAGGAATACGCAGTATTTT
>-|-|TRBV19|TRBJ1-2
CASSSTGLYGYTF
TGTGCCAGTAGTAGTACAGGGCTCTATGGCTACACCTTC
>-|-|TRBV4-2|TRBJ2-3
CASSQEGDTQYF
TGTGCCAGCAGCCAAGAAGGGGATACGCAGTATTTT
>-|-|TRBV7-3|TRBJ2-5
CASSLVGAQETQYF
TGTGCTAGCAGCTTAGTCGGGGCTCAAGAGACCCAGTACTTC
>TRBD2|-|TRBV7-2|TRBJ2-7
CASSEGLAGEQYF
TGTGCCAGCAGCGAAGGACTAGCCGGCGAGCAGTACTTC
>-|-|TRBV10-1|TRBJ2-7
CASQAGARTYEQYF
TGCGCCAGCCAGGCGGGGGCGCGGACCTACGAGCAGTACTTC
>TRBD2|-|TRBV6-5|TRBJ2-2
CASSWREYTGELFF
TGTGCCAGCAGTTGGCGGGAGTACACCGGGGAGCTGTTTTTT
>-|-|TRBV5-1|TRBJ1-4
CASSLLAAKTNEKLFF
TGCGCCAGCAGCTTGCTGGCGGCCAAAACTAATGAAAAACTGTTTTTT
>-|-|TRBV6-5|TRBJ2-1
CASSQSSYNEQFF
TGTGCCAGCAGTCAGTCTTCCTACAATGAGCAGTTCTTC
>TRBD1|-|TRBV29-1|TRBJ2-4
CSVWERDRGLGAKNIQYF
TGCAGCGTTTGGGAGCGGGACAGGGGGCTGGGTGCCAAAAACATTCAGTACTTC
>-|-|TRBV5-1|TRBJ2-1
CASSQGGPRNEQFF
TGCGCCAGCAGCCAAGGAGGGCCTAGAAATGAGCAGTTCTTC
>TRBD1|-|TRBV28|TRBJ2-7
CASKGRQGKGESYEQYF
TGTGCCAGCAAGGGACGACAGGGTAAAGGGGAATCCTACGAGCAGTACTTC
>-|once|TRBV6-5|TRBJ1-1
CASRFQGHAFF
TGTGCCAGCAGATTCCAGGGCCACGCTTTCTTT
>TRBD1|once|TRBV5-1|TRBJ2-6
CASSTGQSGANVLTF
TGCGCCAGCAGCACGGGACAGTCTGGGGCCAACGTCCTGACTTTC
>TRBD1|-|TRBV6-5|TRBJ1-2
CASSPGTGGFYGYTF
TGTGCCAGCAGCCCCGGGACAGGGGGATTCTATGGCTACACCTTC
>-|-|TRBV11-3|TRBJ2-7
CASSLAGAYEQYF
TGTGCCAGCAGCTTAGCGGGAGCCTACGAGCAGTACTTC
>TRBD1|-|TRBV12-5|TRBJ2-1
CASGLAGTGMDEQFF
TGTGCTAGTGGTTTGGCCGGGACAGGGATGGATGAGCAGTTCTTC